The sequence of this TCR beta chain was determined in a study of response to subunit inactivated influenza vaccine. Study conclusions and caveats: New T cells are recruited in small numbers by each seasonal influenza vaccination, according to the authors' suggestion.

TCRdb re-analysed the RT-PCR reads in MiXCR, keeping a single row per CDR3 protein. The sample holds over 650,000 distinct CDR3 sequences, 18% seen once. The CDR3 sequence is 14 residues long. The V end lost 5 bases, the J end lost 0 bases, and 11 bases lay between the germline ends. CDR1 is SGHAT, CDR2 FQDESV, per germline (reference sequence). In the case of this clonotype: Its antigen is unknown.

This receptor was taken from a man aged 50-59 years who received an inactivated influenza vaccine. The rearrangement uses TRBV11-1 and TRBJ2-7, with D possibly TRBD2 on 6 matching bases. The material sequenced was PBMCs from blood, taken roughly 5 days after vaccination. Here the CDR3 reads CASSTGLHSYEQYF. The DNA of the CDR3 is TGTGCCAGCAGCACGGGACTCCACTCCTACGAGCAGTACTTC.